This TCR beta chain stems from a study of PD-1 blockade in classical Hodgkin lymphoma. In every patient, relapse followed autologous stem cell transplantation, while exposure to brentuximab vedotin differed. Clones were read by immunoSEQ multiplex PCR, and TCRdb kept only the in-frame ones, dropping some. The sample has 90,000 to 130,000 clones; roughly nine tenths are singletons. Trimming left V 6 bases short and J 6 bases short, with 14 bases between. CDR1 and CDR2 (germline): MNHEY, SMNVEV (reference sequence). The CDR3 length is 14 residues. The sequence was collected from a human donor with classical Hodgkin lymphoma. This chain links TRBV27 with TRBJ2-2, with TRBD2 as a possible D gene (7 bases). This sample comprised peripheral blood mononuclear cells (PBMCs), obtained before the second cycle of nivolumab. This CDR3 is CASRSGGAPGELFF. The CDR3, as DNA: TGTGCCAGCAGGTCGGGGGGCGCTCCCGGGGAGCTGTTTTTT.